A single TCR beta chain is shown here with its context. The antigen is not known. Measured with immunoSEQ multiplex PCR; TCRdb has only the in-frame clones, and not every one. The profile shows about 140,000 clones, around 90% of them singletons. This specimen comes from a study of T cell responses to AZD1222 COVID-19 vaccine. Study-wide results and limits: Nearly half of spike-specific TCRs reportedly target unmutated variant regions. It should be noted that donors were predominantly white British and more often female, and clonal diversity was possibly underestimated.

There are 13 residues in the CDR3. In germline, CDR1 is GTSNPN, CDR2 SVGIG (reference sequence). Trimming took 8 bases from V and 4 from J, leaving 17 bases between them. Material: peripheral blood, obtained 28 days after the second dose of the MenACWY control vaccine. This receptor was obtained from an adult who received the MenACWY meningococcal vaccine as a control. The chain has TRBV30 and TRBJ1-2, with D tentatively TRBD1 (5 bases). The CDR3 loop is CAAGRQGFYGYTF. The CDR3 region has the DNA TGTGCCGCGGGGCGGCAGGGTTTCTATGGCTACACCTTC.